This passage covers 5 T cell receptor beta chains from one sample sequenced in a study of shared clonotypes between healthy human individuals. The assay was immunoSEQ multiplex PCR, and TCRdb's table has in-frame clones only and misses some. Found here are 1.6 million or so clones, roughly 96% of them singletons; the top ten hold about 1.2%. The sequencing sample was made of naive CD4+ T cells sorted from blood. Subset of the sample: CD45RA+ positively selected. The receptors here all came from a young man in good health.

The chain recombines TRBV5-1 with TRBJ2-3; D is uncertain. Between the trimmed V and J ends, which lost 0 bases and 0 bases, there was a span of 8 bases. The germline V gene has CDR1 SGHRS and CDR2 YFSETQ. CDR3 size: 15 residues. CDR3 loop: CASSLGQVSTDTQYF. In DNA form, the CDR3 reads TGCGCCAGCAGCTTGGGTCAGGTTAGCACAGATACGCAGTATTTT.

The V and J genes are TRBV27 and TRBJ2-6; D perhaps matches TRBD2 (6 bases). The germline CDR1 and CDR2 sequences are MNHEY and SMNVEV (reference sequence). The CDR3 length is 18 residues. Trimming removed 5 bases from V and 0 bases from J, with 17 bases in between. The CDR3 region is CASSHVPGTRSGANVLTF. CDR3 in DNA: TGTGCCAGCAGTCACGTTCCCGGGACTCGCTCTGGGGCCAACGTCCTGACTTTC.

The CDR3 spells CASSLAGVGHRSTDTQYF. CDR3 nucleotide sequence: TGCGCCAGCAGCTTGGCCGGGGTGGGACACCGTAGCACAGATACGCAGTATTTT. The V gene is TRBV5-1, the J gene TRBJ2-3, with D possibly being TRBD1 (6 bases). Looked up from germline, CDR1 is SGHRS and CDR2 is YFSETQ. The V gene lost 0 bases and the J gene lost 0 bases, with 17 bases spanning the gap. The CDR3 totals 18 residues.

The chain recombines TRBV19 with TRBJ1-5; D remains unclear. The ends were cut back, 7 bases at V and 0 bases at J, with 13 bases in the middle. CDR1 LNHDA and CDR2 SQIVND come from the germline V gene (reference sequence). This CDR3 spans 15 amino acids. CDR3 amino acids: CASIVDGISNQPQHF. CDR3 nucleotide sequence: TGTGCCAGTATCGTCGACGGTATTAGCAATCAGCCCCAGCATTTT.

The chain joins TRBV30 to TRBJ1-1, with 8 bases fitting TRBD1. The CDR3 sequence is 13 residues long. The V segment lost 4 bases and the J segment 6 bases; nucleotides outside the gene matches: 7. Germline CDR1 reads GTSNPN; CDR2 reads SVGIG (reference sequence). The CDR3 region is CAWTPPGGPEAFF. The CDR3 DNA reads TGTGCCTGGACTCCTCCAGGGGGCCCTGAAGCTTTCTTT. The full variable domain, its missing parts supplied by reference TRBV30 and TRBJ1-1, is SQTIHQWPATLVQPVGSPLSLECTVEGTSNPNLYWYRQAAGRGLQLLFYSVGIGQISSEVPQNLSASRPQDRQFILSSKKLLLSDSGFYLCAWTPPGGPEAFFGQGTRLTVV.